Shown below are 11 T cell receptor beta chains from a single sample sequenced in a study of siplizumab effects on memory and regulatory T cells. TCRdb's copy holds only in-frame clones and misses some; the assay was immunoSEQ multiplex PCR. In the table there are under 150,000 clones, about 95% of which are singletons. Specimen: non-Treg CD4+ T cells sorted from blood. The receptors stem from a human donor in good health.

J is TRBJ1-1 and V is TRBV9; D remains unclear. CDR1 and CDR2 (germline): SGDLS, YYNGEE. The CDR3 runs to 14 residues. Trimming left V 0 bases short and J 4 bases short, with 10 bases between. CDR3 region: CASSVDMVSTEAFF. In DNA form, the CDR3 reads TGTGCCAGCAGCGTAGACATGGTGAGCACTGAAGCTTTCTTT.

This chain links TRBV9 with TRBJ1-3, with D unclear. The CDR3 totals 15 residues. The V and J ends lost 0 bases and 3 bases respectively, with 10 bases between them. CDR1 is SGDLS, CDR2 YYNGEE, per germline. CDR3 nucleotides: TGTGCCAGCAGCGTAGATGCCGGAGTTGGAAACACCATATATTTT. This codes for CASSVDAGVGNTIYF. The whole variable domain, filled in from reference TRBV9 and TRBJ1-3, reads DSGVTQTPKHLITATGQRVTLRCSPRSGDLSVYWYQQSLDQGLQFLIQYYNGEERAKGNILERFSAQQFPDLHSELNLSSLELGDSALYFCASSVDAGVGNTIYFGEGSWLTVV.

Written as DNA, the CDR3 is TGTGCCAGCTCAGCGGGAGTGAGTGAGCAGTTCTTC. This gives the protein CASSAGVSEQFF. The gene calls are TRBV5-4 and TRBJ2-1, with TRBD2 identical over 8 bases. Trimming removed 7 bases from V and 9 bases from J; junction bases left unmatched: 6. This CDR3 is built from 12 residues. Germline V gives CDR1 SGHNT, CDR2 YYREEE (reference sequence). Drawing the rest from reference TRBV5-4 and TRBJ2-1, the complete variable domain is ETGVTQSPTHLIKTRGQQVTLRCSSQSGHNTVSWYQQALGQGPQFIFQYYREEENGRGNFPPRFSGLQFPNYSSELNVNALELDDSALYLCASSAGVSEQFFGPGTRLTVL.

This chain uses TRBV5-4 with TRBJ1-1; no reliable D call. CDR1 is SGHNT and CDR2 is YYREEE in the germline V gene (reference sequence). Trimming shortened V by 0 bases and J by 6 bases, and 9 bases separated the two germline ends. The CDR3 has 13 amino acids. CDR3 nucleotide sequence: TGTGCCAGCAGCTTGGTTCAGGATGCTGAAGCTTTCTTT. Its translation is CASSLVQDAEAFF.

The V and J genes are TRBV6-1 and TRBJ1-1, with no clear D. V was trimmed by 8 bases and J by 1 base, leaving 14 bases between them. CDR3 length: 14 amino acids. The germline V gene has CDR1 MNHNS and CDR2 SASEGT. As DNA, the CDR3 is TGTGCCAGCGGACCCGGGGTAAGGAACACTGAAGCTTTCTTT. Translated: CASGPGVRNTEAFF.

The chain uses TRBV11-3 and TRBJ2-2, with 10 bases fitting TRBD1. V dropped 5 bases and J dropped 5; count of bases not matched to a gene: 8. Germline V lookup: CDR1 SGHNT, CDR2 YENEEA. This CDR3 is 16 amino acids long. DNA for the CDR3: TGTGCCAGCAGCCCGAGACAGGGGGCGAGAACCGGGGAGCTGTTTTTT. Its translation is CASSPRQGARTGELFF. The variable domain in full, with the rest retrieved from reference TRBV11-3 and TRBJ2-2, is EAGVVQSPRYKIIEKKQPVAFWCNPISGHNTLYWYLQNLGQGPELLIRYENEEAVDDSQLPKDRFSAERLKGVDSTLKIQPAELGDSAVYLCASSPRQGARTGELFFGEGSRLTVL.

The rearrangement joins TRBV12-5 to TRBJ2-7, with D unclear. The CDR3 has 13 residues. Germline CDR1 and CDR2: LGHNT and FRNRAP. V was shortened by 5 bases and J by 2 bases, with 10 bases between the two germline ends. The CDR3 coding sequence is TGTGCTAGTGGTCCGGATTATCCCTACGAGCAGTACTTC. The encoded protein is CASGPDYPYEQYF.

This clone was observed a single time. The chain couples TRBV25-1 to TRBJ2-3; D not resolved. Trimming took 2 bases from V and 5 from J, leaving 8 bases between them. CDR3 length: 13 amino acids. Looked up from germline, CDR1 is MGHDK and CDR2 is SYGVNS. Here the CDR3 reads CASSEVMGDTQYF. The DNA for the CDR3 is TGTGCCAGCAGTGAAGTTATGGGAGATACGCAGTATTTT.

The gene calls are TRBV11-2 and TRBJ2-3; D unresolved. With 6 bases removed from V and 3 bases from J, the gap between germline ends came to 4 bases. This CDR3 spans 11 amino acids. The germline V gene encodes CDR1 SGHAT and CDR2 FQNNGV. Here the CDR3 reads CASSHTDTQYF. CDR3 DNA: TGTGCCAGCAGTCATACAGATACGCAGTATTTT.

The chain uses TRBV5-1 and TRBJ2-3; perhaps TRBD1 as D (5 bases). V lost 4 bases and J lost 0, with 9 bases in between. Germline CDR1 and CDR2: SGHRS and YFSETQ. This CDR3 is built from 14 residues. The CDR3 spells CASSPDSSTDTQYF. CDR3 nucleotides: TGCGCCAGCAGCCCCGACAGTAGCACAGATACGCAGTATTTT.

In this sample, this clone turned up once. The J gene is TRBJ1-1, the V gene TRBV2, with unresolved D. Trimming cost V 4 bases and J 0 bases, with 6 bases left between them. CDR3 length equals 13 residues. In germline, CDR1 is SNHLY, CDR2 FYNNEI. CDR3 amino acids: CASSAGMNTEAFF. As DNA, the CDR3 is TGTGCCAGCAGTGCTGGGATGAACACTGAAGCTTTCTTT. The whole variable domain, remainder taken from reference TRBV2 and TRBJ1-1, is EPEVTQTPSHQVTQMGQEVILRCVPISNHLYFYWYRQILGQKVEFLVSFYNNEISEKSEIFDDQFSVERPDGSNFTLKIRSTKLEDSAMYFCASSAGMNTEAFFGQGTRLTVV.